These 17 T cell receptor beta chains came from one sample sequenced in a study of cytomegalovirus exposure and HLA in healthy donors. The PCR was carried out with 60 Vbeta primers and 13 Jbeta primers. The method was immunoSEQ multiplex PCR; TCRdb's version includes in-frame clones alone and lacks a portion of them. In the table there are approximately 150,000 clones, roughly 82% of which are singletons. The sample consisted of PBMCs. These receptors were collected from a man in his fifties or sixties in good health and CMV-seropositive.

V and J are TRBV5-1 and TRBJ2-5; D unresolved. Germline V gives CDR1 SGHRS, CDR2 YFSETQ. Trimming removed 0 bases from V and 2 bases from J, with 5 bases in between. CDR3 size: 13 residues. CDR3 bases: TGCGCCAGCAGCTTGGTCTATCAAGAGACCCAGTACTTC. This sequence encodes CASSLVYQETQYF. The full variable domain, its missing parts supplied by reference TRBV5-1 and TRBJ2-5, is KAGVTQTPRYLIKTRGQQVTLSCSPISGHRSVSWYQQTPGQGLQFLFEYFSETQRNKGNFPGRFSGRQFSNSRSEMNVSTLELGDSALYLCASSLVYQETQYFGPGTRLLVL.

The chain uses TRBV14 and TRBJ2-7; D may be TRBD1 (6 bases). CDR3 size: 15 residues. Trimming pared 2 bases from V and 3 bases from J, leaving 14 bases between. CDR1 is SGHDN, CDR2 FVKESK, per germline. CDR3 sequence: CASSQLTGSYYEQYF. The CDR3 nucleotides are TGTGCCAGCAGCCAATTAACAGGGTCCTACTACGAGCAGTACTTC. The variable domain in full, completed from reference TRBV14 and TRBJ2-7, reads EAGVTQFPSHSVIEKGQTVTLRCDPISGHDNLYWYRRVMGKEIKFLLHFVKESKQDESGMPNNRFLAERTGGTYSTLKVQPAELEDSGVYFCASSQLTGSYYEQYFGPGTRLTVT.

The J gene is TRBJ2-1, the V gene TRBV18; TRBD1 aligns across 9 bases. In germline, CDR1 is KGHSH, CDR2 LQKENI. The CDR3 loop spans 13 amino acids. With 3 bases clipped from V and 8 bases from J, the junction kept 2 bases outside the gene matches. The CDR3 nucleotides read TGTGCCAGCTCACCGGACAGGGGCTATGAGCAGTTCTTC. This gives the protein CASSPDRGYEQFF.

The chain uses TRBV6-5 and TRBJ2-3, with 10 bases lining up with TRBD1. The V gene's germline CDR1 is MNHEY and CDR2 SVGAGI. The CDR3 extends over 13 amino acids. V dropped 6 bases and J dropped 8; count of bases not matched to a gene: 5. CDR3 protein: CASRRQGASTQYF. In nucleotides, the CDR3 is TGTGCCAGCAGAAGACAGGGGGCTAGTACGCAGTATTTT.

The chain carries TRBV6-5 and TRBJ2-3; 7 bases fit TRBD1. The CDR3 length is 15 residues. V shed 0 bases and J 2 bases; nucleotides not matched to a gene: 2. CDR1 is MNHEY, CDR2 SVGAGI, per germline. CDR3 nucleotide sequence: TGTGCCAGCAGTTACTCTGGGACAGTCACAGATACGCAGTATTTT. This gives the protein CASSYSGTVTDTQYF.

This clone came up once. The chain combines TRBV4-3 with TRBJ2-7; TRBD2 might be the D (6 bases). Germline values: CDR1 LGHNA, CDR2 YSLEER. Between the trimmed V and J ends, which lost 3 bases and 4 bases, there was a span of 16 bases. The CDR3 totals 15 residues. Here the CDR3 reads CASSHSLAGQYEQYF. DNA for the CDR3: TGCGCCAGCAGCCATTCCCTGGCGGGGCAATACGAGCAGTACTTC.

The chain is built from TRBV4-1 and TRBJ1-2; 7 bases are shared with TRBD1. Germline lookup yields CDR1 MGHRA and CDR2 YSYEKL. There are 15 residues in the CDR3. Trimming took 2 bases from V and 4 from J; bases not matched to a gene: 7. CDR3 residues: CASSQLSGTAYGYTF. The CDR3 region has the DNA TGCGCCAGCAGCCAACTTAGCGGGACAGCCTATGGCTACACCTTC.

The table lists this clone with a few counts. This CDR3 reads CATSPLRGQGGEKLFF. CDR3 sequence (DNA): TGTGCCACCAGCCCCCTCCGAGGGCAGGGAGGGGAAAAACTGTTTTTT. The gene calls are TRBV15 and TRBJ1-4, with D possibly matching TRBD1 (5 bases). V was trimmed by 5 bases and J by 8 bases, leaving 21 bases between them. From germline, CDR1 is LNHNV and CDR2 YYDKDF (reference sequence). CDR3 length equals 16 residues.

The rearrangement joins TRBV27 to TRBJ2-3, with 7 bases fitting TRBD2. V shed 5 bases, J shed 5 bases, and the junction held 7 bases outside the gene matches. Germline V gene sequence: CDR1 MNHEY, CDR2 SMNVEV (reference sequence). This CDR3 comprises 14 residues. CDR3 in amino acids: CASSPRTGGDTQYF. The CDR3 region has the DNA TGTGCCAGCAGTCCGAGGACGGGGGGAGATACGCAGTATTTT.

The rearrangement links TRBV7-2 to TRBJ2-3, with 13 bases lining up with TRBD2. The V segment lost 5 bases and the J segment 2 bases; nucleotides outside the gene matches: 4. The germline V gene has CDR1 SGHTA and CDR2 FQGNSA. CDR3 size: 16 residues. CDR3 nucleotide sequence: TGTGCCAGCAGCCACGGACTAGCGGGGGTCACAGATACGCAGTATTTT. It is translated as CASSHGLAGVTDTQYF. The variable domain in full, with the rest retrieved from reference TRBV7-2 and TRBJ2-3, is GAGVSQSPSNKVTEKGKDVELRCDPISGHTALYWYRQSLGQGLEFLIYFQGNSAPDKSGLPSDRFSAERTGGSVSTLTIQRTQQEDSAVYLCASSHGLAGVTDTQYFGPGTRLTVL.

The CDR3 loop is CASSSQTSGTDTQYF. The CDR3 coding sequence is TGTGCCAGCAGCTCACAGACTAGCGGCACAGATACGCAGTATTTT. This chain links TRBV7-9 with TRBJ2-3; 8 bases map to TRBD2. The CDR3 runs 15 residues. The V segment lost 4 bases and the J segment 1 base; nucleotides outside the gene matches: 4. Germline assignment: CDR1 SEHNR and CDR2 FQNEAQ (reference sequence). Full variable domain (outside the CDR3, taken from reference TRBV7-9 and TRBJ2-3): DTGVSQNPRHKITKRGQNVTFRCDPISEHNRLYWYRQTLGQGPEFLTYFQNEAQLEKSRLLSDRFSAERPKGSFSTLEIQRTEQGDSAMYLCASSSQTSGTDTQYFGPGTRLTVL.

This chain connects TRBV30 to TRBJ2-5; tentative D call: TRBD1 (5 bases). V shed 1 base and J shed 5 bases, with 5 bases lying between them. CDR1 and CDR2 from the germline V gene are GTSNPN and SVGIG (reference sequence). The CDR3 spans 11 residues. The CDR3: CAWSEGETQYF. In DNA form, the CDR3 reads TGTGCCTGGAGTGAGGGGGAGACCCAGTACTTC.

The rearrangement joins TRBV9 to TRBJ2-3; 9 bases are a match to TRBD2. Looked up from germline, CDR1 is SGDLS and CDR2 is YYNGEE. J gave up 0 bases and V 0 bases, and 5 bases lay outside the gene matches. CDR3 length: 17 residues. The DNA for the CDR3 is TGTGCCAGCAGCGTAGCTATCACTAGCGGGAGCACAGATACGCAGTATTTT. Translating gives CASSVAITSGSTDTQYF.

This clone was recorded only once. The V call is TRBV30, the J call TRBJ2-3, with 12 bases aligning to TRBD2. Germline values: CDR1 GTSNPN, CDR2 SVGIG (reference sequence). V lost 5 bases to trimming and J lost 2 bases; unmatched junction nucleotides: 8. The CDR3 has 16 amino acids. DNA for the CDR3: TGTGCCTGGCGACCCCGGACTAGCGGGGTCACAGATACGCAGTATTTT. Encoded protein: CAWRPRTSGVTDTQYF. The variable domain in full, with the rest retrieved from reference TRBV30 and TRBJ2-3, is SQTIHQWPATLVQPVGSPLSLECTVEGTSNPNLYWYRQAAGRGLQLLFYSVGIGQISSEVPQNLSASRPQDRQFILSSKKLLLSDSGFYLCAWRPRTSGVTDTQYFGPGTRLTVL.

The chain combines TRBV27 with TRBJ2-7; 12 nucleotides line up with TRBD2. V gave up 5 bases and J gave up 0 bases; unmatched junction bases: 5. The V gene's germline CDR1 is MNHEY and CDR2 SMNVEV (reference sequence). The CDR3 runs 16 residues. The CDR3 bases are TGTGCCAGCAGTCCGGGACTAGCGGGCCTCTCCTACGAGCAGTACTTC. Translation: CASSPGLAGLSYEQYF.

This chain links TRBV5-4 with TRBJ2-7, with D uncertain. The V gene lost 0 bases and the J gene lost 1 base, with 5 bases spanning the gap. This CDR3 region has 13 residues. Germline CDR1 and CDR2: SGHNT and YYREEE (reference sequence). CDR3 amino acids: CASSLDWSYEQYF. Written as DNA, the CDR3 is TGTGCCAGCAGCTTGGACTGGTCCTACGAGCAGTACTTC.

The J gene is TRBJ1-1, the V gene TRBV6-1; D is unresolved. V shed 7 bases and J shed 5 bases, with 17 bases lying between them. Germline loops: CDR1 MNHNS, CDR2 SASEGT. CDR3 length: 14 amino acids. Here the CDR3 DNA reads TGTGCCAGCATCCTTTCGTACACGTGGACTGAAGCTTTCTTT. Protein sequence: CASILSYTWTEAFF.